A single sample gave rise to the 9 T cell receptor beta chains below, sequenced in a study of response to subunit inactivated influenza vaccine. Via MiXCR, TCRdb re-called the RT-PCR reads, giving one row per CDR3 protein. The table lists around 200,000 distinct CDR3 sequences, approximately 12% of them singletons. These data were also reused for a study on T cells expressing NK-cell markers. That paper states: UMIs accompanied the 5'RACE template switching by which TCR beta cDNA was made.

The material was CD8+ T cells sorted from PBMCs, obtained approximately 13 days after vaccination. The receptors derive from a man aged 50-59 years who received an inactivated influenza vaccine.

The sample holds a few counts of this clonotype. The CDR3 sequence: CASSPGEETQYF. The CDR3 DNA is TGTGCCAGCAGCCCAGGGGAAGAGACCCAGTACTTC. This sequence joins TRBV7-6 and TRBJ2-5, with TRBD1 as a possible D gene (6 bases). Trimming stripped 5 bases from V and 3 bases from J, with 7 bases between. The germline CDR1 and CDR2 sequences are SGHVS and FNYEAQ. The CDR3 is made up of 12 amino acids. The full variable domain, its missing parts supplied by reference TRBV7-6 and TRBJ2-5, is GAGVSQSPRYKVTKRGQDVALRCDPISGHVSLYWYRQALGQGPEFLTYFNYEAQQDKSGLPNDRFSAERPEGSISTLTIQRTEQRDSAMYRCASSPGEETQYFGPGTRLLVL.

Many counts were recorded for this clonotype. The rearrangement links TRBV4-1 to TRBJ2-3; tentatively, D is TRBD2 (5 bases). Germline CDR1 MGHRA, CDR2 YSYEKL. Between the trimmed V and J ends, which lost 0 bases and 4 bases, there was a span of 14 bases. The length of the CDR3 is 16 residues. DNA for the CDR3: TGCGCCAGCAGCCAAGAGGTGGACCTGCGGGCAGATACGCAGTATTTT. Translation: CASSQEVDLRADTQYF.

This clonotype came up once. The junction and the germline gene differ at one end; a read error may be behind it. The gene calls are TRBV2 and TRBJ2-2, with D possibly being TRBD1 or TRBD2 (5 bases each). The CDR3 contains 15 residues. CDR1 and CDR2 (germline): SNHLY, FYNNEI. The CDR3 loop is CDSSEAGTHTGELFF. The CDR3 region has the DNA TGTGACAGCAGTGAAGCAGGGACGCACACCGGGGAGCTGTTTTTT.

The chain is built from TRBV28 and TRBJ2-7; 9 bases align to TRBD2. Germline V gene data show CDR1 as MDHEN and CDR2 as SYDVKM. The length of the CDR3 is 16 residues. The ends lost 6 bases at V and 3 bases at J; junction bases unmatched: 12. The CDR3 DNA follows: TGTGCCAGCAGCTTCCCCCAGGGTAGCGGGGGCTACGAGCAGTACTTC. Its translation: CASSFPQGSGGYEQYF. Together with reference TRBV28 and TRBJ2-7, the CDR3 gives the full variable domain: DVKVTQSSRYLVKRTGEKVFLECVQDMDHENMFWYRQDPGLGLRLIYFSYDVKMKEKGDIPEGYSVSREKKERFSLILESASTNQTSMYLCASSFPQGSGGYEQYFGPGTRLTVT.

The V gene is TRBV10-3, the J gene TRBJ1-6; tentatively, D is TRBD1 (6 bases). This CDR3 contains 17 residues. Germline V gene sequence: CDR1 ENHRY, CDR2 SYGVKD. The V end lost 0 bases, the J end lost 7 bases, and 16 bases lay between the germline ends. The CDR3 bases are TGTGCCATCAGTGAGTCCCCGCTGGGGGCTTCGAATTCACCCCTCCACTTT. Encoded protein: CAISESPLGASNSPLHF.

V is TRBV28 and J is TRBJ1-1; D is perhaps TRBD1 (6 bases). V was cut by 6 bases and J by 5 bases, with 16 bases left in between. Germline CDR1 is MDHEN and CDR2 is SYDVKM. The CDR3 totals 14 residues. DNA for the CDR3: TGTGCCAGCAGACCCAACAGGGAAGTGACTGAAGCTTTCTTT. Translation gives CASRPNREVTEAFF. The full variable domain, rest sourced from reference TRBV28 and TRBJ1-1, is DVKVTQSSRYLVKRTGEKVFLECVQDMDHENMFWYRQDPGLGLRLIYFSYDVKMKEKGDIPEGYSVSREKKERFSLILESASTNQTSMYLCASRPNREVTEAFFGQGTRLTVV.

This chain connects TRBV20-1 to TRBJ2-7, with D tentatively TRBD1 (6 bases). Germline loops: CDR1 DFQATT, CDR2 SNEGSKA (reference sequence). V gave up 0 bases and J gave up 3 bases, with 12 bases separating them. The CDR3 totals 14 residues. CDR3 sequence: CSARDQLRGYEQYF. CDR3 sequence (DNA): TGCAGTGCTAGAGATCAGCTCAGGGGCTACGAGCAGTACTTC.

A few counts support this clonotype. The chain combines TRBV9 with TRBJ2-7; D might be TRBD1 (5 bases). The length of the CDR3 is 14 residues. Per the germline V gene, CDR1 is SGDLS and CDR2 is YYNGEE. V lost 0 bases and J lost 2, with 9 bases in between. Here the CDR3 DNA reads TGTGCCAGCAGCGTAGTAGACAGCCCCTACGAGCAGTACTTC. Its protein is CASSVVDSPYEQYF.

This clonotype was observed a handful of times. The chain uses TRBV29-1 and TRBJ2-3; D may match TRBD1 or TRBD2 (6 bases each). Germline CDR1 and CDR2: SQVTM and ANQGSEA. V was trimmed by 6 bases and J by 4 bases, leaving 17 bases between them. The CDR3 extends over 14 amino acids. CDR3 sequence reads: CSVTGGIPPDTQYF. The CDR3 nucleotides are TGCAGCGTGACAGGAGGGATCCCCCCAGATACGCAGTATTTT.